A selection of T cell receptor beta chains follows, all from one sample in a study of blood T cell repertoires in COVID-19. TCRdb's copy holds only in-frame clones and misses some; the assay was immunoSEQ multiplex PCR. The table has hundreds of thousands of clones, about 88% seen once. Sample: PBMCs or T cells enriched from blood (not recorded which). These receptors were obtained from a woman aged 18-29 years who had been exposed to COVID-19. Both conserved end residues are part of each CDR3. The D gene is left open where the match is weak. Clone size is given for some rows only: seen once, a few or many times, or a class if the clone is expanded.

clone size | J gene | V gene | D gene | CDR3 DNA | CDR3 protein
- | TRBJ1-5 | TRBV27 | - | TGTGCCAGCAGTCCGTACAGGGGCAATCAGCCCCAGCATTTT | CASSPYRGNQPQHF
- | TRBJ2-1 | TRBV27 | TRBD2 | TGTGCCAGCAGTTTATCACGAGGGAGGGCCGTCAACAATGAGCAGTTCTTC | CASSLSRGRAVNNEQFF
few | TRBJ1-2 | TRBV5-5 | - | TGTGCCAGCTCTCTAGACAGAACTAACTATGGCTACACCTTC | CASSLDRTNYGYTF
- | TRBJ1-1 | TRBV19 | - | TGTGCCAGTAAGGGGGTATATTCTGAAGCTTTCTTT | CASKGVYSEAFF
- | TRBJ1-1 | TRBV2 | - | TGTGCCAGCAGTGCTCAGGGGTACACTGAAGCTTTCTTT | CASSAQGYTEAFF
few | TRBJ1-1 | TRBV18 | TRBD1 | TGTGCCAGCTCACCACGAGCGGGACAGGGGAACACTGAAGCTTTCTTT | CASSPRAGQGNTEAFF
- | TRBJ1-1 | TRBV5-1 | TRBD1 | TGCGCCAGCGCTACAGGGGACATGAACACTGAAGCTTTCTTT | CASATGDMNTEAFF
- | TRBJ2-3 | TRBV6-8 | TRBD2 | TGTGCCAGCAGTTACCAGGTGGGAGGGGGCACAGATACGCAGTATTTT | CASSYQVGGGTDTQYF
- | TRBJ2-3 | TRBV4-2 | - | TGTGCCAGCAGCCAAGAGTACAGGGGGGGGCCAGATACGCAGTATTTT | CASSQEYRGGPDTQYF
- | TRBJ1-1 | TRBV27 | TRBD1 | TGTGCCAGCAGCCCGTTTGTGCGCGACAGGGGGGATACTGAAGCTTTCTTT | CASSPFVRDRGDTEAFF
- | TRBJ2-1 | TRBV5-1 | - | TGCGCCAGCAGGACGGGAGAGAACTACAATGAGCAGTTCTTC | CASRTGENYNEQFF
- | TRBJ2-6 | TRBV20-1 | - | TGCAGTGCTAGTTCCAGGGGCTGGGCCAACGTCCTGACTTTC | CSASSRGWANVLTF
- | TRBJ2-7 | TRBV7-2 | TRBD1 | TGTGCCAGCAGCTCCCGGACAGGGGGGCACGAGCAGTACTTC | CASSSRTGGHEQYF
- | TRBJ1-2 | TRBV5-1 | - | TGCGCCAGCAGCTTTGCCCTGACAGGCAACTATGGCTACACCTTC | CASSFALTGNYGYTF
- | TRBJ1-2 | TRBV7-9 | - | TGTGCCAGCAACGGTTTGGACTATGGCTACACCTTC | CASNGLDYGYTF
few | TRBJ1-1 | TRBV11-2 | - | TGTGCCAGCACAACAGGGTTGGGAGACGTGAACACTGAAGCTTTCTTT | CASTTGLGDVNTEAFF
few | TRBJ2-1 | TRBV7-2 | TRBD1 | TGTGCCAGCAGCTTCCCGGGACAGTACAATGAGCAGTTCTTC | CASSFPGQYNEQFF
- | TRBJ1-4 | TRBV5-1 | TRBD1 | TGCGCCAGCAGCCAGGCGCAGGGGGCTGGAGTTGAAAAACTGTTTTTT | CASSQAQGAGVEKLFF
- | TRBJ1-1 | TRBV24-1 | TRBD1 | TGTGCCACAGCGGGACAGGGAACTGAAGCTTTCTTT | CATAGQGTEAFF
- | TRBJ2-3 | TRBV6-5 | - | TGTGCCAGCAGTTACAGCGTCGGGGCGGGGGATACGCAGTATTTT | CASSYSVGAGDTQYF
- | TRBJ1-1 | TRBV5-1 | TRBD1 | TGCGCCAGCAGCCCCGGACAGGGTAGCCTCACTGAAGCTTTCTTT | CASSPGQGSLTEAFF
- | TRBJ2-7 | TRBV3-1/TRBV3-2 | TRBD1 | TGTGCCGCGAAAGGACAGGGGGCAGGCGAGCAGTACTTC | CAAKGQGAGEQYF
- | TRBJ1-1 | TRBV4-2 | - | TGTGCCAGCAGCCCCACAATGACCAGCGGGCAAGGCACTGAAGCTTTCTTT | CASSPTMTSGQGTEAFF
- | TRBJ2-4 | TRBV18 | - | TGTGCCAGCTCACCGGACAGAAACATTCAGTACTTC | CASSPDRNIQYF
- | TRBJ2-1 | TRBV28 | - | TGTGCCAGCAGGGCACAGGGATTGGGGGAGCAGTTCTTC | CASRAQGLGEQFF
few | TRBJ2-6 | TRBV2 | TRBD2 | TGTGCCAGCAGCCCTAGGGGAGGGCAAGTCTCTGGGGCCAACGTCCTGACTTTC | CASSPRGGQVSGANVLTF
- | TRBJ2-1 | TRBV7-9 | TRBD2 | TGTGCCAGCAGCGAGACCGGGACTAGCGGGGGGGAGCAGTTCTTC | CASSETGTSGGEQFF
- | TRBJ1-4 | TRBV2 | - | TGTGCCAGCATCAGGACAGAGGGTGAAAAACTGTTTTTT | CASIRTEGEKLFF
- | TRBJ1-2 | TRBV7-2 | TRBD1 | TGTGCCAGCAGCTTAGGTCTGTGGGACAGAAATGGCTACACCTTC | CASSLGLWDRNGYTF
once | TRBJ1-4 | TRBV29-1 | - | TGCAGCGTTGAAGTCGGGACAGAAAAACTGTTTTTT | CSVEVGTEKLFF
- | TRBJ1-2 | TRBV3-1/TRBV3-2 | - | TGTGCCAGCAGCCCCACAGGGTTCGATGGCTACACCTTC | CASSPTGFDGYTF
- | TRBJ2-3 | TRBV7-2 | TRBD2 | TGTGCCAGCAGCGCCTCTAGCGGGAGATGGGCAGATACGCAGTATTTT | CASSASSGRWADTQYF
- | TRBJ1-5 | TRBV28 | - | TGTGCCAGCAGTCCTGAGGGAGGGTCTGGAGGGTTGAATCAGCCCCAGCATTTT | CASSPEGGSGGLNQPQHF